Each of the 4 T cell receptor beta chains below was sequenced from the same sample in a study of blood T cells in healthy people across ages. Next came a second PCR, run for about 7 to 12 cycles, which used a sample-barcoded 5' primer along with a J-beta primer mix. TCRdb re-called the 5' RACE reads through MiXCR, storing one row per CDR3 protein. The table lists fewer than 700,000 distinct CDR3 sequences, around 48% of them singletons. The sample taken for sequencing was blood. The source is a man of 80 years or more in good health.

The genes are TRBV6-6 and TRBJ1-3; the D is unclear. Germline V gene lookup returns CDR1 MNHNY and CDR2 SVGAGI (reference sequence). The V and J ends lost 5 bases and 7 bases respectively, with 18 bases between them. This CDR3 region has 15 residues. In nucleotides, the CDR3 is TGTGCCAGCAGTCTCCCGGTTTCCCAGGAGAACACCATATATTTT. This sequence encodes CASSLPVSQENTIYF.

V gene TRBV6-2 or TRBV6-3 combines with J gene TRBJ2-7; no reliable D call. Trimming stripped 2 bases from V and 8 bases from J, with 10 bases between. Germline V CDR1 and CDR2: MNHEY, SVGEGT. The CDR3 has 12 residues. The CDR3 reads CASSYRANKQYF. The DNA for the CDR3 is TGTGCCAGCAGTTACAGGGCAAACAAGCAGTACTTC.

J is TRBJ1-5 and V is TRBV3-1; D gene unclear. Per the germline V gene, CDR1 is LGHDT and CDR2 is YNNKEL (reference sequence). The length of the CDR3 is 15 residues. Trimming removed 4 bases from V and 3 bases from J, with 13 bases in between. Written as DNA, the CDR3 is TGTGCCAGCAGCCCCCACCGGGCCATCAATCAGCCCCAGCATTTT. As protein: CASSPHRAINQPQHF.

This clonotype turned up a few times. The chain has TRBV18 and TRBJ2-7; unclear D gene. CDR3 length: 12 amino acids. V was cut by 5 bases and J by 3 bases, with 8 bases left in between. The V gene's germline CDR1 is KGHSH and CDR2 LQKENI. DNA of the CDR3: TGTGCCAGCTCAGATCCCAGCTACGAGCAGTACTTC. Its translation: CASSDPSYEQYF.